The clone carrying this TCR beta chain is a singleton in its sample. Its antigen is still unknown. A much larger clonotype is one base distant, so this may be a read error. Based on clinical symptoms, serum thyroxine and TRAb, thyroid ultrasound and orbital computed tomography, diagnoses were reached. These data originate in a study of T cells in Graves' hyperthyroidism and ophthalmopathy. Amplification yielded TCR beta CDR3 regions, with RNA transcripts as the source. Primed by the HTBI set, a first-round RT-PCR was run on the TCR CDR3. MiXCR, run by TCRdb on the multiplex PCR reads, gives a single entry per CDR3 protein. Among fewer than 650,000 distinct CDR3 sequences listed, about 46% were seen once. This CDR3 has 15 amino acids. Germline-derived CDR1 and CDR2 are ENHRY and SYGVKD. Study results and caveats: The authors' 13 V-J model separated ophthalmopathy from stable hyperthyroidism. A median 6.5 months before onset, the model predicted ophthalmopathy. Also found in blood were most expanded thyroid clonotypes above 0.001.

The V and J genes are TRBV10-3 and TRBJ2-7; D could derive from TRBD1 or TRBD2 (5 bases each). The sequenced sample was peripheral blood or thyroid tissue (not recorded which). The clonotype originates from an adult woman with Graves' disease, either hyperthyroidism or ophthalmopathy (not recorded which). The CDR3, as DNA: TGTGCCAGCAGTATAGCGTCCATGGGGCACTACGAGCAGTACTTC. Residues: CASSIASMGHYEQYF.